Listed here is a single T cell receptor beta chain. This clone was counted only a few times. The clone's antigen remains unknown. Base qualities are missing; no much larger clone stands one base away. The record originates from a study of PD-1 blockade in classical Hodgkin lymphoma (TCRdb year 2020). Notes on the research overall: Nivolumab dosing was 3 mg/kg intravenously every 2 weeks, continuing until either disease progression or unacceptable toxicity. The study used TCR beta sequencing and CyTOF to define a peripheral blood immune signature of response to PD-1 blockade in classical Hodgkin lymphoma. The paper's findings and limits, for the study overall: Trial patients with a complete response had baseline diversity similar to that of newly diagnosed patients, while partial responders and progressors had significantly lower diversity. Baseline TCR diversity was reported as lower in newly diagnosed patients than in healthy donors, and lower still in relapsed/refractory patients. The study covered only a single clinical trial cohort, and the causes of the repertoire differences, possibly disease activity or prior therapy, were still not defined. By C4D1, a significant rise was seen in CD4+ TCR diversity but not in CD8+ TCR diversity (p=0.0027 vs p=0.16), and the rise was most apparent among complete responders (p=0.02). Patients starting nivolumab less than 1 year after ASCT had lower diversity and were excluded from later analyses to avoid confounding by immune reconstitution.

The germline ends are 11 bases apart after V is trimmed by 1 base and J by 10 bases. There are 14 amino acids in the CDR3, from cysteine to phenylalanine inclusive. The retained sequence is limited to the CDR3, 42 bases, with the frame set at the first base. CDR1 and CDR2 (LGHNA, YNFKEQ) derive from the germline V gene. Genomic DNA was isolated using the Qiagen DNeasy kit from unsorted PBMCs as well as from negatively selected CD4+ and CD8+ fractions. TCR beta CDR3 regions were amplified by immunoSEQ multiplex PCR using primers annealing to V and J segments. A synthetic immune receptor repertoire was used to minimize amplification bias, and any residual bias was removed computationally once sequencing was done. Per the source publication's procedure: Custom Python scripts were used to quantify repertoire diversity as the Shannon entropy index. Unsorted, CD4+ and CD8+ repertoires were analyzed separately, except for combined analyses in which CD4+ and CD8+ sequences were merged in silico. A clone counted as expanded when the clone's frequency after treatment rose at least 2-fold relative to C1D1, and clones undetected at baseline were given a pseudocount of 0.5. Clones with 0 or 1 copy at C1D1 were defined as singleton clones, while clones with 2 or more copies were defined as non-singleton clones. Clones expanded in unsorted samples were assigned a CD4+, CD8+ or unknown annotation through matching of protein sequences in sorted samples from the same patient. Wilcoxon tests on paired samples were used to test changes in diversity from C1D1 to C4D1. The clones in this table, taken by TCRdb from immuneACCESS, are in-frame only. Not every clone is retained; where verified, under half of the shortfall comes from an unresolved V gene, and the cause of the rest is unknown. The DNA gave D and trimming, while V, J and clone size come from that table. The sample records approximately 22,000 clones, 60% to 80% of which are singletons. 19% of the sample is in the top ten clones.

The meaning of the sample's time point label: cycle 4 day 1 (C4D1), after 6 weeks of nivolumab. Every trial patient had relapsed following autologous stem cell transplantation, and prior brentuximab vedotin exposure was what differed among cohorts A, B and C. The trial cohort included some 53 patients with relapsed/refractory classical Hodgkin lymphoma, and each patient had a best overall response of complete response, partial response or progressive disease. In the multi-cohort phase II CheckMate 205 trial, trial patients received single-agent nivolumab. Best overall response was determined by an independent review committee according to the 2007 International Working Group response criteria. Trial PBMCs were collected just before the start of nivolumab (C1D1) and during therapy at cycle 2 day 1 and cycle 4 day 1. Peripheral blood was collected in 8 mL Vacutainer Cell Preparation Tubes, from which PBMCs were isolated by centrifugation and then cryopreserved.

The receptor was isolated from a human donor with classical Hodgkin lymphoma. The sequencing used peripheral blood mononuclear cells (PBMCs), collected before the fourth cycle of nivolumab. The rearrangement combines TRBV4-2 with TRBJ1-6; the D gene is perhaps TRBD1, on 6 matching bases. CDR3 region: CASSQAGDLSPLHF. The base sequence is TGTGCCAGCAGCCAAGCAGGGGATCTCTCACCCCTCCACTTT.